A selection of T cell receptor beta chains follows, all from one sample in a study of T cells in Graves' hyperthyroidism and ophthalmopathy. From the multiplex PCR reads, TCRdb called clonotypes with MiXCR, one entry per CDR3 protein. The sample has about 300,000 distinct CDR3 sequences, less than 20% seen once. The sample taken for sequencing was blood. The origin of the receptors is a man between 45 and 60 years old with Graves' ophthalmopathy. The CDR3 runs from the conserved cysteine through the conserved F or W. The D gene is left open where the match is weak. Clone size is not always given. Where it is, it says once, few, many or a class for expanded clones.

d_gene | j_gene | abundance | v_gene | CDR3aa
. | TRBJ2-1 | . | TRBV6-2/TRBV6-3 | CASSLGRGEQFF
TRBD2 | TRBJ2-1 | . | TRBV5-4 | CASSMLAGDYNEQFF
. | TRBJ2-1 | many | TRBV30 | CAWSLDQGVNEQFF
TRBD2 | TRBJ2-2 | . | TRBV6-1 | CASSPRLAGTTGELFF
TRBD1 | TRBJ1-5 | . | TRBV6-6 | CASSYSRDRQPQHF
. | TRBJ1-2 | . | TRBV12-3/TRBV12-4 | CASSPRRGRFNDYGYTF
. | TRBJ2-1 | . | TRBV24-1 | CATSADKPNEQFF
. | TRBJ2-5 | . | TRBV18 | CASSRESSQETQYF
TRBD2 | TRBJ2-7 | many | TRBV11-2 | CASSLALDDRGVYEQYF
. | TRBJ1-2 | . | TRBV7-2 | CASSLELSPNYGYTF
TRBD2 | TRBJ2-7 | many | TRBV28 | CASSFGLAGNSYEQYF
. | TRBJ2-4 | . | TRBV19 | CASSKGLDIQYF
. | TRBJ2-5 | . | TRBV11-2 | CASSLDIGQETQYF
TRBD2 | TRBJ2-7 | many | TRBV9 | CASSVEASGDYEQYF
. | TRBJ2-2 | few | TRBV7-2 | CASSLDYAGELFF
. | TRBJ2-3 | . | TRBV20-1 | CSAPFPDTQYF
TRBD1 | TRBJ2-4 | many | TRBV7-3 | CASSLTGGERDIQYF
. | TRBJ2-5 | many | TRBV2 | CASSEYGRETQYF
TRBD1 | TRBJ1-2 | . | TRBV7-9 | CASSFQGQNYGYTF
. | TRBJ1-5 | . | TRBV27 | CASSFGGGQPQHF
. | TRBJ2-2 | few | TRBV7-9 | CASSLDGGGGELFF
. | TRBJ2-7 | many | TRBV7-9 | CASSLARSYEQYF
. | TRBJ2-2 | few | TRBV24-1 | CATSDPTGPGRLVGELFF
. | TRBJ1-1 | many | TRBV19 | CASSRQLSNTEAFF
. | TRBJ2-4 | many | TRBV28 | CASSFEGGGYLGKNIQYF
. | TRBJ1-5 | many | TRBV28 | CASSIMVGNQPQHF
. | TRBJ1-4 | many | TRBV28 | CASSPFPAGVQLFF
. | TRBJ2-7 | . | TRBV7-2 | CASRGKLGGGEQYF
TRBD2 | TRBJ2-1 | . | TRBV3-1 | CASSHGTSGYNEQFF
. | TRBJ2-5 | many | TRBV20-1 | CSARYGGRETQYF
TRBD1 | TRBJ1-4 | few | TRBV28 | CASSQGQSNEKLFF
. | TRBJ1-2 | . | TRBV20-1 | CSARDVQINGYTF
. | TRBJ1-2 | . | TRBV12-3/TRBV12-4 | CASSFFPDRLGYTF
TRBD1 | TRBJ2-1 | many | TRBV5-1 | CASSPRTGGPASGDNEQFF
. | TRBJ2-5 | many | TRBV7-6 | CASSSRDQETQYF
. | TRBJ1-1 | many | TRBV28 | CASRPGPLSTEAFF
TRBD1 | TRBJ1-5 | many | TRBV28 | CASLTGGVGQPQHF
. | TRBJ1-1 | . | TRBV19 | CASSKLMNTEAFF
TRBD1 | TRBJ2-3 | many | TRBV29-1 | CSVEEGGQGKDTQYF
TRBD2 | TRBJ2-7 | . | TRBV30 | CAWSPPGGYEQYF
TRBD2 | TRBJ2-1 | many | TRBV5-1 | CASSSPLAGVPYNEQFF
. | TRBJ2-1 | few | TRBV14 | CASSQGFRDLPYNEQFF
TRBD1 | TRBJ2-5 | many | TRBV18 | CASSPATGGKETQYF
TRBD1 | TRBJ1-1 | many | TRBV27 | CASNGQGRTEAFF